These 3 T cell receptor beta chains share one sample of origin, sequenced in a study of CD8 T cells in Susac syndrome. The RNA input was roughly 0.45 to 1 ug, and it was reverse transcribed with random hexamers. TCRdb itself ran the immunoSEQ multiplex PCR reads through MiXCR, one entry per CDR3 protein. The repertoire consists of about 180,000 distinct CDR3 sequences, with under 95% occurring once and the leading ten covering 0.09% to 0.095%. The sample consisted of CD4+ T cells from PBMCs. The source of these receptors is a human donor with multiple sclerosis.

V is TRBV9 and J is TRBJ2-7; 7 bases line up with TRBD1. This CDR3 has 15 amino acids. Germline-derived CDR1 and CDR2 are SGDLS and YYNGEE. J gave up 5 bases and V 4 bases, and 12 bases lay outside the gene matches. DNA for the CDR3: TGTGCCAGCAGCACATCACCGACAGGGCGGAACGAGCAGTACTTC. This codes for CASSTSPTGRNEQYF.

Written as DNA, the CDR3 is TGTGCCTGGAGCCGACAGGAAAATCAGCCCCAGCATTTT. Residues: CAWSRQENQPQHF. The V and J genes are TRBV30 and TRBJ1-5, with TRBD1 as a possible D gene (6 bases). Germline V gene lookup returns CDR1 GTSNPN and CDR2 SVGIG (reference sequence). V was cut by 3 bases and J by 4 bases, with 10 bases left in between. The CDR3 totals 13 residues.

The chain has TRBV29-1 and TRBJ2-5; the match to TRBD2 covers 7 bases. The germline CDR1 and CDR2 sequences are SQVTM and ANQGSEA. Germline trimming cut 1 base from V and 5 bases from J; bases unmatched to any gene: 4. CDR3 size: 13 residues. In nucleotides, the CDR3 is TGCAGCGTTGAAGGCCAGGGAGGGGAGACCCAGTACTTC. It encodes CSVEGQGGETQYF.